Presented here are 14 T cell receptor beta chains from one specimen sequenced in a study of blood T cell repertoires in COVID-19. The table came from immunoSEQ multiplex PCR; TCRdb's copy has only in-frame clones and leaves some out. The table lists around 20,000 clones, approximately 89% of them singletons. The specimen sequenced was PBMCs or T cells enriched from blood (not recorded which). The source is a woman aged 25-40 years who had recovered from COVID-19.

This chain links TRBV5-1 with TRBJ2-1; 10 bases fit TRBD2. J lost 8 bases, V lost 0 bases, and 11 bases had no gene match. Germline CDR1 SGHRS, CDR2 YFSETQ. CDR3 size: 17 residues. CDR3 nucleotides: TGCGCCAGCAGCTTGGTCGGAAGCGGGGGGGCGGTCGATGAGCAGTTCTTC. This translates into CASSLVGSGGAVDEQFF.

This chain connects TRBV2 to TRBJ2-1; TRBD1 matches 9 bases. Trimming took 6 bases from V and 12 from J; bases not matched to a gene: 3. The CDR3 spans 11 residues. Germline CDR1 and CDR2: SNHLY and FYNNEI. CDR3: CASRDRGSQFF. The CDR3 coding sequence is TGTGCCAGCAGAGACAGGGGGTCGCAGTTCTTC.

The gene calls are TRBV25-1 and TRBJ2-7, with D unclear. Deletions cut 3 bases from V and 9 bases from J, with 24 bases between. The germline gives CDR1 MGHDK, CDR2 SYGVNS. This CDR3 region has 16 residues. CDR3 residues: CASSDPHGRGPGRQYF. DNA of the CDR3: TGTGCCAGCAGTGATCCCCATGGCAGAGGTCCCGGTCGGCAGTACTTC.

The gene calls are TRBV7-8 and TRBJ2-3; 7 bases map to TRBD2. Trimming removed 3 bases from V and 5 bases from J; junction bases left unmatched: 2. CDR1 and CDR2 from the germline V gene are SGHVS and FQNEAQ. The CDR3 spans 13 residues. CDR3 amino acids: CASSLGGKDTQYF. The CDR3 DNA reads as TGTGCCAGCAGCTTGGGGGGGAAAGATACGCAGTATTTT.

This sequence joins TRBV27 and TRBJ1-5; 12 nucleotides match TRBD1. The CDR3 covers 17 residues. CDR1 and CDR2 from the germline V gene are MNHEY and SMNVEV (reference sequence). The trim removed 6 bases at V and 4 bases at J, leaving 10 bases unmatched. The CDR3 DNA follows: TGTGCCAGCAGGATTACCGGGACAGGGGGCGGGAATCAGCCCCAGCATTTT. This sequence encodes CASRITGTGGGNQPQHF.

This rearrangement joins TRBV5-4 to TRBJ2-2, with D perhaps matching TRBD2 (5 bases). The germline gives CDR1 SGHNT, CDR2 YYREEE (reference sequence). Trimming removed 2 bases at V and 1 base at J, with 9 bases between. The CDR3 has 15 residues. CDR3 nucleotide sequence: TGTGCCAGCAGCTTTTCCGGGAAGAACACCGGGGAGCTGTTTTTT. Its translation is CASSFSGKNTGELFF.

The CDR3 coding sequence is TGCGCCAGCAGCTCCGGGACAGGACTCAATGAGCAGTTCTTC. Translation gives CASSSGTGLNEQFF. The chain couples TRBV5-1 to TRBJ2-1; 8 bases agree with TRBD1. Losses at the gene ends were 3 bases for V and 6 bases for J; bases not matched to a gene: 5. This CDR3 region has 14 residues. Germline lookup yields CDR1 SGHRS and CDR2 YFSETQ.

The gene calls are TRBV3-1 (or the pseudogene TRBV3-2) and TRBJ1-2; weak D call: TRBD1 (6 bases). CDR1 and CDR2 from the germline V gene are LGHDT and YNNKEL (reference sequence). V was shortened by 3 bases and J by 4 bases, with 18 bases between the two germline ends. This CDR3 has 16 amino acids. The CDR3 loop is CASSQALGGPGYGYTF. The DNA of the CDR3 is TGTGCCAGCAGCCAGGCTTTGGGGGGGCCCGGCTATGGCTACACCTTC.

V usage is TRBV3-1 (or the pseudogene TRBV3-2) and J usage is TRBJ2-7; D unclear. Looked up from germline, CDR1 is LGHDT and CDR2 is YNNKEL (reference sequence). The CDR3 sequence is 11 residues long. The germline V and J ends were trimmed by 1 base and 5 bases, with 3 bases remaining between them. CDR3 residues: CASSQVNEQYF. DNA for the CDR3: TGTGCCAGCAGCCAAGTCAACGAGCAGTACTTC.

This chain connects TRBV5-1 to TRBJ2-5; 10 bases fit TRBD1. V shed 2 bases and J 4 bases; nucleotides not matched to a gene: 8. Germline loops: CDR1 SGHRS, CDR2 YFSETQ. The CDR3 runs to 16 residues. CDR3: CASSFGPGQGRETQYF. CDR3 DNA sequence: TGCGCCAGCAGCTTTGGGCCGGGACAGGGGAGAGAGACCCAGTACTTC.

This sequence joins TRBV3-1 (or the pseudogene TRBV3-2) and TRBJ2-2; a possible D gene is TRBD2 (5 bases). V was clipped by 4 bases and J by 7 bases, with 16 bases between them. Germline CDR1 and CDR2: LGHDT and YNNKEL (reference sequence). This CDR3 spans 15 amino acids. CDR3 coding DNA: TGTGCCAGCAGCCTCGGTGTACCGGGGATCGGGGAGCTGTTTTTT. Protein product: CASSLGVPGIGELFF.

The chain employs TRBV15 and TRBJ2-7; 9 bases map to TRBD1. The V segment lost 0 bases and the J segment 4 bases; nucleotides outside the gene matches: 1. This CDR3 spans 14 amino acids. CDR1 is LNHNV, CDR2 YYDKDF, per germline (reference sequence). The CDR3, as DNA: TGTGCCACCAGCAGAGAGGGGACAGGGTACGAGCAGTACTTC. The encoded protein is CATSREGTGYEQYF.

The genes are TRBV7-9 and TRBJ2-7; tentative D call: TRBD1 (6 bases). CDR3 length: 11 residues. Germline lookup yields CDR1 SEHNR and CDR2 FQNEAQ (reference sequence). The CDR3 sequence is CASSVGTHIVV. CDR3 DNA sequence: TGTGCCAGCAGCGTCGGGACACATATTGTAGTT.

The chain is built from TRBV28 and TRBJ1-5, with 7 positions matching TRBD1. J lost 0 bases, V lost 7 bases, and 6 bases had no gene match. The CDR3 runs 15 residues. Germline CDR1 is MDHEN and CDR2 is SYDVKM. DNA of the CDR3: TGTGCCAGCAACGGACAGGCGATTAGCAATCAGCCCCAGCATTTT. Translating gives CASNGQAISNQPQHF.